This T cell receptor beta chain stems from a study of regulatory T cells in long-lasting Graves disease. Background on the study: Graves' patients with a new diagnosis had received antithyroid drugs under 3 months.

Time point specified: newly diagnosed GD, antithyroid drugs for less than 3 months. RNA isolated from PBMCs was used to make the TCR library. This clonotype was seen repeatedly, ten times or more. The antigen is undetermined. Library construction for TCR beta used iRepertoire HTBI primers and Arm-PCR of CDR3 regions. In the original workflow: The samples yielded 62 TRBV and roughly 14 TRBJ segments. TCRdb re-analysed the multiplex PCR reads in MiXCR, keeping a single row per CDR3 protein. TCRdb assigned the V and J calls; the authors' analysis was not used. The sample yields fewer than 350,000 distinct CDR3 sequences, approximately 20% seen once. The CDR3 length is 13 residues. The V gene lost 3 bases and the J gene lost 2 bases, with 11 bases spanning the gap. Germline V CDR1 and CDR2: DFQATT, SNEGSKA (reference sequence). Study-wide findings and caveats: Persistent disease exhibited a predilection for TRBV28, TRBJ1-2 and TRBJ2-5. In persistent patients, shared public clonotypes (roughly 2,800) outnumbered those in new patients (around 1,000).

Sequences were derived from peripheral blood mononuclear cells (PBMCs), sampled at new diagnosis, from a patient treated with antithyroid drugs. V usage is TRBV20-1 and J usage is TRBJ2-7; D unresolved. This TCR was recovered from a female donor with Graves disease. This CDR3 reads CSARPQLAYEQYF. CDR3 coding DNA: TGCAGTGCTAGGCCCCAACTGGCCTACGAGCAGTACTTC.